Presented here are 2 T cell receptor beta chains from one specimen sequenced in a study of neurological immune-mediated disorders. TCRdb re-derived calls from the 5' RACE reads in MiXCR, one entry per CDR3 protein. The sample lists 50,000 to 70,000 distinct CDR3 sequences; 2% to 3% were seen once. Sequenced material: PBMCs. Receptors were obtained from a man aged 50 to 59 with multiple sclerosis.

This clonotype was counted at least ten times. This sequence joins TRBV5-1 and TRBJ1-1; D not resolved. The germline gives CDR1 SGHRS, CDR2 YFSETQ. The CDR3 has 14 amino acids. V lost 1 base and J 0 bases, leaving 7 bases between the germline ends. CDR3 residues: CASSLWEMNTEAFF. The CDR3 region has the DNA TGCGCCAGCAGCTTGTGGGAAATGAACACTGAAGCTTTCTTT.

This clonotype was detected many times. This chain joins TRBV4-2 and TRBJ1-4; D uncertain. Per the germline V gene, CDR1 is LGHNA and CDR2 is YNFKEQ. This CDR3 has 14 residues. Trimming took off 4 bases at V and 4 bases at J, with 10 bases between the two ends. This chain's CDR3 is CASSRTELNEKLFF. In nucleotides, the CDR3 is TGTGCCAGCAGCCGGACTGAGCTTAATGAAAAACTGTTTTTT.